The 23 T cell receptor beta chains presented below share a single source sample, sequenced in a study of cytomegalovirus exposure and HLA in healthy donors. The PCR contained 60 Vbeta and 13 Jbeta primers. Data came from immunoSEQ multiplex PCR; TCRdb stores just in-frame clones and leaves some out. This table holds approximately 72,000 clones, around 79% found once. Source material: PBMCs. These receptors were obtained from a male donor in good health and CMV-seropositive.

This sequence joins TRBV4-3 and TRBJ2-3; TRBD2 matches at 16 bases. Germline assignment: CDR1 LGHNA and CDR2 YSLEER. Unmatched junction bases numbered 7, after V lost 0 bases and J lost 10 bases. The CDR3 length is 17 residues. Written as DNA, the CDR3 is TGCGCCAGCAGCCAAGAAGGGACTAGCGGGGGGGCTATAGCGCAGTATTTT. Its translation is CASSQEGTSGGAIAQYF.

This clone came up once. J is TRBJ2-7 and V is TRBV11-2; 7 nucleotides match TRBD2. V shed 1 base, J shed 6 bases, and the junction held 9 bases outside the gene matches. The CDR3 sequence is 15 residues long. CDR1 is SGHAT, CDR2 FQNNGV, per germline. CDR3 residues: CASSLGPAGSGEQYF. Here the CDR3 DNA reads TGTGCCAGCAGCTTAGGTCCAGCGGGATCTGGCGAGCAGTACTTC.

This clone was seen just once. The V call is TRBV4-2, the J call TRBJ2-1; maybe TRBD1 (6 bases). CDR1 is LGHNA, CDR2 YNFKEQ, per germline. The CDR3 runs to 15 residues. Trimming cost V 0 bases and J 10 bases, with 16 bases left between them. The CDR3 DNA is TGTGCCAGCAGCCAAGATACAGGGAGCGAAAGGGAGCAGTTCTTC. Residues: CASSQDTGSEREQFF.

The chain employs TRBV19 and TRBJ2-2, with D possibly being TRBD1 (5 bases). Looked up from germline, CDR1 is LNHDA and CDR2 is SQIVND (reference sequence). V gave up 5 bases and J gave up 5 bases, with 12 bases separating them. CDR3 length equals 14 residues. The CDR3 protein is CASSLGHRTGELFF. The CDR3 nucleotides read TGTGCCAGTAGTCTTGGACACAGGACCGGGGAGCTGTTTTTT.

This chain links TRBV6-6 with TRBJ2-2; 8 bases are shared with TRBD1. The CDR3 spans 15 residues. Trimming cost V 5 bases and J 4 bases; bases outside gene matches: 6. CDR1 and CDR2 (germline): MNHNY, SVGAGI (reference sequence). In nucleotides, the CDR3 is TGTGCCAGCAGTCGACAGGGGAGGAGCACCGGGGAGCTGTTTTTT. It encodes CASSRQGRSTGELFF.

The rearrangement joins TRBV19 to TRBJ1-5, with D possibly TRBD1 on 6 matching bases. The V end lost 6 bases, the J end lost 8 bases, and 20 bases lay between the germline ends. Germline V gene sequence: CDR1 LNHDA, CDR2 SQIVND (reference sequence). The CDR3 has 15 amino acids. Here the CDR3 DNA reads TGTGCCAGTAGCCAATCCGGGGGGGCCCATGAGCCCCAGCATTTT. Translation gives CASSQSGGAHEPQHF.

Details on this clone: One end of the junction fails to match germline, which may point to a read error. The CDR3 nucleotides are TGTGCCAGTGGTATACAGGGGGCCGCAACTGAAGCTTTCTTT. Translated: CASGIQGAATEAFF. The chain is built from TRBV19 and TRBJ1-1; TRBD1 matches at 9 bases. CDR1 and CDR2 from the germline V gene are LNHDA and SQIVND (reference sequence). This CDR3 is 14 amino acids long.

The table lists this clone with a few counts. The chain has TRBV29-1 and TRBJ1-5; tentative D call: TRBD1 (5 bases). Between the trimmed V and J ends, which lost 6 bases and 7 bases, there was a span of 13 bases. Germline V gene lookup returns CDR1 SQVTM and CDR2 ANQGSEA. CDR3 length: 12 amino acids. The DNA of the CDR3 is TGCAGCGTGGGGGTGGGGGGGCAGCCCCAGCATTTT. This translates into CSVGVGGQPQHF.

This clone came up once. The V gene is TRBV10-3, the J gene TRBJ2-2; tentatively, D is TRBD2 (6 bases). Trimming stripped 3 bases from V and 4 bases from J, with 21 bases between. CDR1 and CDR2 from the germline V gene are ENHRY and SYGVKD. This CDR3 is 18 amino acids long. The CDR3 here is CAISDPSRETSATGELFF. In DNA, the CDR3 is TGTGCCATCAGTGACCCGTCTCGGGAGACATCAGCCACCGGGGAGCTGTTTTTT.

The chain uses TRBV7-2 and TRBJ2-7; 8 nucleotides line up with TRBD1. The V and J ends lost 4 bases and 5 bases, in that order; junction bases with no gene match: 7. CDR3 length: 14 amino acids. Germline V gene data show CDR1 as SGHTA and CDR2 as FQGNSA. The DNA of the CDR3 is TGTGCCAGCAGCTCCGGGACAGGTATCAACGAGCAGTACTTC. This gives the protein CASSSGTGINEQYF. Together with reference TRBV7-2 and TRBJ2-7, the CDR3 gives the full variable domain: GAGVSQSPSNKVTEKGKDVELRCDPISGHTALYWYRQSLGQGLEFLIYFQGNSAPDKSGLPSDRFSAERTGGSVSTLTIQRTQQEDSAVYLCASSSGTGINEQYFGPGTRLTVT.

This clone has only a few counts. This chain uses TRBV19 with TRBJ2-4; no clear D gene. CDR1 LNHDA and CDR2 SQIVND come from the germline V gene (reference sequence). Trimming took 0 bases from V and 0 from J, leaving 3 bases between them. This CDR3 is 14 amino acids long. The CDR3 reads CASSIDLAKNIQYF. The CDR3 nucleotides read TGTGCCAGTAGTATAGACCTAGCCAAAAACATTCAGTACTTC.

The chain combines TRBV18 with TRBJ1-4; 8 bases map to TRBD1. The trim removed 3 bases at V and 5 bases at J, leaving 5 bases unmatched. CDR3 size: 15 residues. CDR1 and CDR2 from the germline V gene are KGHSH and LQKENI. In DNA form, the CDR3 reads TGTGCCAGCTCACCTAGGACAGGGTTAAATGAAAAACTGTTTTTT. The encoded protein is CASSPRTGLNEKLFF.

The rearrangement uses TRBV27 and TRBJ1-1; tentatively, D is TRBD1 (6 bases). The germline V gene encodes CDR1 MNHEY and CDR2 SMNVEV (reference sequence). CDR3 size: 13 residues. Trimming cost V 4 bases and J 4 bases, with 10 bases left between them. CDR3 residues: CASSYRESTEAFF. CDR3 DNA: TGTGCCAGCAGTTACAGGGAAAGCACTGAAGCTTTCTTT.

The chain employs TRBV12-5 and TRBJ1-2, with 9 bases that match TRBD1. The CDR3 is 14 residues long. Germline CDR1 is LGHNT and CDR2 is FRNRAP. Losses at the gene ends were 2 bases for V and 8 bases for J; bases not matched to a gene: 6. CDR3: CASGLPTGGGGYTF. The DNA for the CDR3 is TGTGCTAGTGGTTTGCCAACAGGGGGCGGCGGCTACACCTTC.

The V gene is TRBV27, the J gene TRBJ2-5; 7 bases are a match to TRBD1. With the DNA end fitting TRBJ2-7 better, the J assignment may be wrong. This CDR3 region has 15 residues. Germline loops: CDR1 MNHEY, CDR2 SMNVEV (reference sequence). The CDR3 DNA is TGTGCCAGCAGTTATCGAGGGGGCGGCACCTACGAGCAGTACTTC. Protein sequence: CASSYRGGGTYEQYF.

The chain employs TRBV28 and TRBJ1-2; 7 nucleotides agree with TRBD1. CDR1 is MDHEN and CDR2 is SYDVKM in the germline V gene. Trimming took 7 bases from V and 7 from J; bases not matched to a gene: 12. There are 14 residues in the CDR3. The CDR3 nucleotides are TGTGCCAGCATTGTCAGGGGGAGTATAGGTGGCTACACCTTC. Translated: CASIVRGSIGGYTF.

V and J are TRBV9 and TRBJ2-1, with 15 bases identical to TRBD2. The V segment lost 0 bases and the J segment 6 bases; nucleotides outside the gene matches: 7. Germline CDR1 is SGDLS and CDR2 is YYNGEE. CDR3 length: 18 amino acids. The CDR3 DNA follows: TGTGCCAGCAGCGTAGATGGGACTAGCGGGGGGTTGGGCAATGAGCAGTTCTTC. This gives the protein CASSVDGTSGGLGNEQFF.

The chain carries TRBV6-5 and TRBJ1-2; 9 nucleotides align to TRBD1. The CDR3 consists of 16 residues. V shed 0 bases and J 4 bases; nucleotides not matched to a gene: 6. The germline CDR1 and CDR2 sequences are MNHEY and SVGAGI. CDR3 residues: CASSYSATGGGYGYTF. CDR3 nucleotides: TGTGCCAGCAGTTACTCCGCGACAGGGGGTGGCTATGGCTACACCTTC.

V is TRBV7-6 and J is TRBJ1-1, with D uncertain. The germline gives CDR1 SGHVS, CDR2 FNYEAQ. The CDR3 length is 16 residues. The V end lost 5 bases, the J end lost 1 base, and 17 bases lay between the germline ends. The CDR3 nucleotides are TGTGCCAGCAGCCTGACCTCATACGGGTGGAACACTGAAGCTTTCTTT. Its protein is CASSLTSYGWNTEAFF.

The chain combines TRBV7-2 with TRBJ2-6; 12 nucleotides align to TRBD2. The CDR3 length is 18 residues. Germline CDR1 and CDR2: SGHTA and FQGNSA. The V gene end was trimmed by 5 bases and the J gene end by 0 bases; junction bases not matched to a gene: 5. This CDR3 is CASSRGLAGSSGANVLTF. The CDR3 DNA reads as TGTGCCAGCAGCCGAGGACTAGCGGGGTCCTCTGGGGCCAACGTCCTGACTTTC. The whole variable domain, remainder taken from reference TRBV7-2 and TRBJ2-6, is GAGVSQSPSNKVTEKGKDVELRCDPISGHTALYWYRQSLGQGLEFLIYFQGNSAPDKSGLPSDRFSAERTGGSVSTLTIQRTQQEDSAVYLCASSRGLAGSSGANVLTFGAGSRLTVL.

The chain is built from TRBV27 and TRBJ2-7, with TRBD2 matching over 11 bases. The ends lost 0 bases at V and 6 bases at J; junction bases unmatched: 4. CDR3 length: 15 residues. CDR1 and CDR2 (germline): MNHEY, SMNVEV (reference sequence). CDR3 in DNA: TGTGCCAGCAGTTTATCGGCACTAGCGGGAGTCGAGCAGTACTTC. This gives the protein CASSLSALAGVEQYF.

Written as DNA, the CDR3 is TGCAGCGTCCTGGGGAGGGTCGCCTACGAGCAGTACTTC. Amino acid sequence: CSVLGRVAYEQYF. J is TRBJ2-7 and V is TRBV29-1; TRBD2 matches 7 bases. The CDR3 length is 13 residues. The junction had 7 bases not matched to a gene; V was cut back by 6 bases and J by 2 bases. Germline CDR1 is SQVTM and CDR2 is ANQGSEA.

The genes are TRBV11-1 and TRBJ2-3, with 7 bases lining up with TRBD2. CDR3 length: 16 amino acids. The V segment lost 3 bases and the J segment 1 base; nucleotides outside the gene matches: 7. Germline CDR1 is SGHAT and CDR2 is FQDESV (reference sequence). The CDR3 is CASSLTSMGGTDTQYF. DNA of the CDR3: TGTGCCAGCAGCTTGACTAGCATGGGTGGCACAGATACGCAGTATTTT.